The 26 T cell receptor beta chains below all came from one sample that was sequenced in a study of spatial heterogeneity in lung cancer. TCRdb recomputed calls from the 5' RACE reads with MiXCR, one row per CDR3 protein. This table has about 27,000 distinct CDR3 sequences, more than 4.5% appearing once. Specified time point: blood at routine non-recurrence follow-up after resection. The sample was PBMCs, taken at follow-up. Source of these receptors: a female donor with early-stage non-small cell lung cancer.

This clonotype occurred many times. V and J are TRBV5-1 and TRBJ2-5; 7 bases are shared with TRBD1. The CDR3 consists of 14 residues. Germline values: CDR1 SGHRS, CDR2 YFSETQ. Germline trimming cut 4 bases from V and 5 bases from J; bases unmatched to any gene: 8. CDR3 bases: TGCGCCAGCAGCCCGGGGACAGCGAGGGAGACCCAGTACTTC. It specifies CASSPGTARETQYF.

This clonotype occurred many times. V usage is TRBV15 and J usage is TRBJ2-3; D is unclear. The CDR3 runs to 15 residues. V was trimmed by 3 bases and J by 5 bases, leaving 15 bases between them. Germline CDR1 and CDR2: LNHNV and YYDKDF (reference sequence). This CDR3 is CATSSNRAHIDTQYF. CDR3 bases: TGTGCCACCAGCAGTAACCGGGCCCATATAGATACGCAGTATTTT.

This clonotype has a count of ten or more. This chain joins TRBV28 and TRBJ2-1; 13 nucleotides match TRBD2. The CDR3 spans 16 residues. J gave up 4 bases and V 6 bases, and 6 bases lay outside the gene matches. Per the germline V gene, CDR1 is MDHEN and CDR2 is SYDVKM. CDR3 amino acids: CASRRPGLAGYNEQFF. The CDR3 bases are TGTGCCAGCAGACGACCGGGACTAGCGGGGTACAATGAGCAGTTCTTC.

This clonotype has a handful of counts. This chain links TRBV11-1 with TRBJ2-7; 7 nucleotides match TRBD2. V lost 5 bases, J lost 3 bases, and 10 bases stayed unmatched. The CDR3 length is 15 residues. CDR1 and CDR2 (germline): SGHAT, FQDESV (reference sequence). The DNA of the CDR3 is TGTGCCAGCAGCCCAGCCGGCAAGCGGGGCTACGAGCAGTACTTC. It yields the protein CASSPAGKRGYEQYF.

This clonotype was counted only a few times. The rearrangement joins TRBV5-4 to TRBJ2-1, with TRBD2 matching over 8 bases. The CDR3 consists of 16 residues. V shed 1 base and J 5 bases; nucleotides not matched to a gene: 8. In germline, CDR1 is SGHNT, CDR2 YYREEE (reference sequence). The CDR3 loop reads CASSLNAGAGDNEQFF. In DNA form, the CDR3 reads TGTGCCAGCAGCTTGAACGCGGGAGCGGGAGACAATGAGCAGTTCTTC.

There are many counts of this clonotype. The V gene is TRBV20-1, the J gene TRBJ2-3; 9 nucleotides agree with TRBD2. The CDR3 is made up of 16 amino acids. After removal of 0 bases from V and 5 bases from J, the junction contained 9 bases not matched to a gene. Germline CDR1 reads DFQATT; CDR2 reads SNEGSKA (reference sequence). The CDR3 DNA follows: TGCAGTGCTAGAGATCTACCTAGCGGGATTGAAGATACGCAGTATTTT. Protein product: CSARDLPSGIEDTQYF.

This clonotype came up many times. V gene TRBV20-1 combines with J gene TRBJ2-3, with a tentative D call TRBD1 (5 bases). Between the trimmed V and J ends, which lost 6 bases and 3 bases, there was a span of 16 bases. The length of the CDR3 is 14 residues. CDR1 and CDR2 (germline): DFQATT, SNEGSKA (reference sequence). The CDR3: CSANSRERTDTQYF. Here the CDR3 DNA reads TGCAGTGCGAACTCCAGGGAACGGACAGATACGCAGTATTTT.

This clonotype was counted many times. This sequence joins TRBV20-1 and TRBJ2-5; D is ambiguous. There are 12 residues in the CDR3. With 1 base removed from V and 1 base from J, the gap between germline ends came to 4 bases. CDR1 is DFQATT, CDR2 SNEGSKA, per germline (reference sequence). The CDR3 loop reads CSARAPQETQYF. In DNA form, the CDR3 reads TGCAGTGCTAGAGCGCCCCAAGAGACCCAGTACTTC.

This clonotype was seen a handful of times. The chain links TRBV7-2 to TRBJ2-3, with unresolved D. In germline, CDR1 is SGHTA, CDR2 FQGNSA. V was clipped by 5 bases and J by 0 bases, with 3 bases between them. This CDR3 is 12 amino acids long. CDR3 loop: CASSQSTDTQYF. The CDR3 DNA reads as TGTGCCAGCAGCCAGAGCACAGATACGCAGTATTTT. Full variable domain (outside the CDR3, taken from reference TRBV7-2 and TRBJ2-3): GAGVSQSPSNKVTEKGKDVELRCDPISGHTALYWYRQSLGQGLEFLIYFQGNSAPDKSGLPSDRFSAERTGGSVSTLTIQRTQQEDSAVYLCASSQSTDTQYFGPGTRLTVL.

This clonotype has a count of ten or more. Relative to the germline gene, one junction end is altered; a read error may explain this. The chain couples TRBV29-1 to TRBJ2-5, with unresolved D. Germline CDR1 reads SQVTM; CDR2 reads ANQGSEA. This CDR3 region has 17 residues. The CDR3 sequence is CSVEDRAAFGSQKTQYF. The CDR3 DNA reads TGCAGCGTTGAAGATCGGGCGGCTTTTGGTTCCCAAAAGACCCAGTACTTC.

This clonotype occurred many times. This chain joins TRBV7-6 and TRBJ1-1, with D maybe TRBD1 (5 bases). The CDR3 has 13 residues. The germline V gene has CDR1 SGHVS and CDR2 FNYEAQ. The V and J ends lost 0 bases and 3 bases respectively, with 5 bases between them. CDR3 amino acids: CASSLAGHTEAFF. The CDR3 nucleotides are TGTGCCAGCAGCTTAGCGGGGCACACTGAAGCTTTCTTT.

This clonotype was seen ten or more times. V usage is TRBV19 and J usage is TRBJ2-5; unclear D gene. CDR3 size: 14 residues. Trimming removed 3 bases at V and 2 bases at J, with 10 bases between. CDR1 is LNHDA and CDR2 is SQIVND in the germline V gene (reference sequence). The CDR3 DNA follows: TGTGCCAGTAGTATCATGGGCGGACAAGAGACCCAGTACTTC. It is translated as CASSIMGGQETQYF.

At least ten counts were recorded for this clonotype. The rearrangement uses TRBV7-3 and TRBJ2-1; 7 nucleotides line up with TRBD2. CDR3 length: 15 residues. V trimming: 2 bases; J trimming: 1 base; junction bases outside the gene matches: 2. Germline assignment: CDR1 SGHTA and CDR2 FQGTGA. The CDR3 here is CASSLGAGSYNEQFF. As DNA, the CDR3 is TGTGCCAGCAGCTTAGGAGCGGGATCCTACAATGAGCAGTTCTTC.

This clonotype was observed many times. At one end the junction does not follow the germline gene, possibly because of a read error. The V gene is TRBV20-1, the J gene TRBJ2-7; D may correspond to TRBD1 or TRBD2 (5 bases each). CDR1 DFQATT and CDR2 SNEGSKA come from the germline V gene (reference sequence). The CDR3 length is 11 residues. The CDR3 loop reads CSARGVHEQYF. Written as DNA, the CDR3 is TGCAGTGCCAGAGGGGTCCACGAGCAGTACTTC.

This clonotype has ten or more counts. CDR3 residues: CASSLSGQETQYF. The CDR3 DNA sequence: TGTGCCAGCAGCTTGTCTGGCCAAGAGACCCAGTACTTC. The V and J genes are TRBV5-5 and TRBJ2-5, with D unresolved. Trimming took 1 base from V and 1 from J, leaving 5 bases between them. The CDR3 is made up of 13 amino acids. Germline CDR1 SGHKS, CDR2 YYEKEE (reference sequence). The complete variable domain, with remaining parts taken from reference TRBV5-5 and TRBJ2-5, reads DAGVTQSPTHLIKTRGQQVTLRCSPISGHKSVSWYQQVLGQGPQFIFQYYEKEERGRGNFPDRFSARQFPNYSSELNVNALLLGDSALYLCASSLSGQETQYFGPGTRLLVL.

This clonotype was observed many times. CDR3 amino acids: CASSQDDSSYEQYF. The CDR3 coding sequence is TGTGCCAGCAGCCAAGATGACAGCTCCTACGAGCAGTACTTC. This chain uses TRBV4-2 with TRBJ2-7; a weak D match, TRBD1 (5 bases). The CDR3 runs to 14 residues. Germline CDR1 and CDR2: LGHNA and YNFKEQ. Trimming left V 0 bases short and J 0 bases short, with 6 bases between.

This clonotype came up a few times. V gene TRBV3-1 combines with J gene TRBJ1-3; D remains unclear. CDR1 is LGHDT and CDR2 is YNNKEL in the germline V gene (reference sequence). The CDR3 length is 16 residues. The V and J ends lost 4 bases and 0 bases respectively, with 13 bases between them. CDR3 nucleotide sequence: TGTGCCAGCAGCCGAAATCCCCAGAGCTCTGGAAACACCATATATTTT. It yields the protein CASSRNPQSSGNTIYF.

The chain couples TRBV19 to TRBJ1-2, with TRBD1 matching over 9 bases. From germline, CDR1 is LNHDA and CDR2 SQIVND (reference sequence). The CDR3 sequence is 15 residues long. V was pared by 4 bases and J by 4 bases, with 7 bases of the junction left unmatched. The DNA of the CDR3 is TGTGCCAGTAGTAGTCCGGGACAGGGTGTCTATGGCTACACCTTC. It yields the protein CASSSPGQGVYGYTF.

This clonotype was observed at least ten times. The chain carries TRBV7-2 and TRBJ1-1; weak D call: TRBD1 (5 bases). The length of the CDR3 is 13 residues. Deletions cut 2 bases from V and 4 bases from J, with 8 bases between. The germline V gene has CDR1 SGHTA and CDR2 FQGNSA. The CDR3 sequence: CASSLTGGTEAFF. CDR3 DNA: TGTGCCAGCAGCTTAACGGGGGGCACTGAAGCTTTCTTT.

This clonotype was detected many times. The V and J genes are TRBV6-2 or TRBV6-3 and TRBJ2-7, with 9 bases identical to TRBD2. Losses at the gene ends were 6 bases for V and 0 bases for J; bases not matched to a gene: 9. Germline lookup yields CDR1 MNHEY and CDR2 SVGEGT. The CDR3 extends over 16 amino acids. Here the CDR3 DNA reads TGTGCCAGCAGGCGTGCGACTAGCGGAGTCTCCTACGAGCAGTACTTC. It is translated as CASRRATSGVSYEQYF.

At least ten counts were recorded for this clonotype. This chain links TRBV5-5 with TRBJ2-5; D possibly uses TRBD1 or TRBD2 (7 bases each). V was clipped by 0 bases and J by 5 bases, with 17 bases between them. This CDR3 is built from 16 residues. The V gene's germline CDR1 is SGHKS and CDR2 YYEKEE (reference sequence). The CDR3 loop reads CASSLAQGGAGETQYF. The CDR3 nucleotides are TGTGCCAGCAGCTTGGCCCAGGGGGGGGCCGGGGAGACCCAGTACTTC.

This chain joins TRBV12-3 or TRBV12-4 and TRBJ2-7, with D unresolved. The CDR3 totals 13 residues. With 3 bases removed from V and 6 bases from J, the gap between germline ends came to 12 bases. CDR3 coding DNA: TGTGCCAGCAGTTTCTGGTTTGGGGTCGAGCAGTACTTC. It encodes CASSFWFGVEQYF.

V and J are TRBV5-1 and TRBJ2-5; 13 nucleotides agree with TRBD2. The trim removed 0 bases at V and 4 bases at J, leaving 0 bases unmatched. CDR1 SGHRS and CDR2 YFSETQ come from the germline V gene. The CDR3 loop spans 15 amino acids. As DNA, the CDR3 is TGCGCCAGCAGCTTGGGGACTAGCGGGAGAGAGACCCAGTACTTC. Its protein product is CASSLGTSGRETQYF.

This clonotype was counted many times. The chain recombines TRBV6-6 with TRBJ2-5, with 8 bases aligning to TRBD2. CDR3 size: 16 residues. Germline loops: CDR1 MNHNY, CDR2 SVGAGI (reference sequence). The trim removed 6 bases at V and 0 bases at J, leaving 9 bases unmatched. This CDR3 is CASSPQIAGNQETQYF. In DNA form, the CDR3 reads TGTGCCAGCAGCCCCCAAATAGCGGGGAACCAAGAGACCCAGTACTTC.

This clonotype was picked up many times. The J gene is TRBJ2-1, the V gene TRBV30; TRBD2 agrees at 12 bases. Germline CDR1 reads GTSNPN; CDR2 reads SVGIG (reference sequence). Unmatched junction bases numbered 9, after V lost 3 bases and J lost 6 bases. The CDR3 has 16 amino acids. The CDR3 DNA reads TGTGCCTGGAGAGCGGAACCGGGACTAGCGGGCAATGAGCAGTTCTTC. It is translated as CAWRAEPGLAGNEQFF.

V gene TRBV7-6 combines with J gene TRBJ2-1; D gene unclear. Germline CDR1 is SGHVS and CDR2 is FNYEAQ. The CDR3 is made up of 13 amino acids. The V and J ends lost 2 bases and 5 bases respectively, with 7 bases between them. The CDR3 loop is CASSLRSDNEQFF. The DNA of the CDR3 is TGTGCCAGCAGCTTACGGTCCGACAATGAGCAGTTCTTC.